These 31 T cell receptor beta chains came from one sample sequenced in a study of T-cell memory formation after mild COVID-19. Via MiXCR, TCRdb re-called the 5' RACE reads, giving one row per CDR3 protein. The sample holds around 340,000 distinct CDR3 sequences, under 15% seen once. Sequenced input: PBMCs or a T cell subset sorted from them (not recorded which). These receptors all come from a man aged 18 to 35 who had mild COVID-19 (a few samples of this study predate the infection). Cell type and time point are not known.

There are a few counts of this clonotype. The chain is built from TRBV5-1 and TRBJ1-2; no definite D call. The CDR3 runs to 17 residues. Trimming pared 0 bases from V and 6 bases from J, leaving 21 bases between. Looked up from germline, CDR1 is SGHRS and CDR2 is YFSETQ. The CDR3 nucleotides are TGCGCCAGCAGCTTGGATCCTCGACCGGGCGGTCTAGATGGCTACACCTTC. This encodes CASSLDPRPGGLDGYTF. Filled out from reference TRBV5-1 and TRBJ1-2, the complete variable domain reads KAGVTQTPRYLIKTRGQQVTLSCSPISGHRSVSWYQQTPGQGLQFLFEYFSETQRNKGNFPGRFSGRQFSNSRSEMNVSTLELGDSALYLCASSLDPRPGGLDGYTFGSGTRLTVV.

This clonotype occurred once. The chain has TRBV20-1 and TRBJ2-1; 12 bases line up with TRBD2. The CDR3 length is 13 residues. After removal of 5 bases from V and 8 bases from J, the junction contained 4 bases not matched to a gene. CDR1 is DFQATT, CDR2 SNEGSKA, per germline (reference sequence). DNA for the CDR3: TGCAGTGCTCCTAGCGGGGGGGCAGATGAGCAGTTCTTC. Translation: CSAPSGGADEQFF.

This clonotype appeared many times. CDR3 residues: CASSLDSYNEQFF. In nucleotides, the CDR3 is TGTGCCAGCAGCTTGGACAGTTACAATGAGCAGTTCTTC. The chain combines TRBV2 with TRBJ2-1, with D perhaps TRBD1 (6 bases). CDR1 and CDR2 from the germline V gene are SNHLY and FYNNEI. V lost 6 bases, J lost 4 bases, and 10 bases lay in between. The CDR3 totals 13 residues.

This clonotype was counted only a few times. The chain joins TRBV5-1 to TRBJ2-5; TRBD2 aligns across 9 bases. The CDR3 totals 14 residues. V was pared by 4 bases and J by 1 base, with 2 bases of the junction left unmatched. Germline loops: CDR1 SGHRS, CDR2 YFSETQ. The CDR3 spells CASSPGLAQETQYF. The CDR3 DNA follows: TGCGCCAGCAGCCCGGGACTAGCCCAAGAGACCCAGTACTTC.

The CDR3 protein is CASSLLVGSDTQYF. The DNA for the CDR3 is TGTGCCAGCAGCTTGTTGGTGGGATCGGATACGCAGTATTTT. The rearrangement links TRBV5-6 to TRBJ2-3; D gene uncertain. The CDR3 sequence is 14 residues long. The germline CDR1 and CDR2 sequences are SGHDT and YYEEEE. The ends were cut back, 1 base at V and 6 bases at J, with 12 bases in the middle. The entire variable domain, with the rest obtained from reference TRBV5-6 and TRBJ2-3, is as follows: DAGVTQSPTHLIKTRGQQVTLRCSPKSGHDTVSWYQQALGQGPQFIFQYYEEEERQRGNFPDRFSGHQFPNYSSELNVNALLLGDSALYLCASSLLVGSDTQYFGPGTRLTVL.

The V call is TRBV5-1, the J call TRBJ1-4; 7 nucleotides agree with TRBD1. Losses at the gene ends were 0 bases for V and 5 bases for J; bases not matched to a gene: 10. CDR1 is SGHRS, CDR2 YFSETQ, per germline. The CDR3 consists of 17 residues. This CDR3 reads CASSLARTGRPNEKLFF. CDR3 nucleotides: TGCGCCAGCAGCTTGGCCCGGACAGGCCGACCCAATGAAAAACTGTTTTTT.

This sequence joins TRBV19 and TRBJ1-1; possible D gene TRBD1, 6 bases. Germline CDR1 is LNHDA and CDR2 is SQIVND (reference sequence). The ends were cut back, 8 bases at V and 1 base at J, with 23 bases in the middle. CDR3 length: 17 amino acids. The CDR3 DNA sequence: TGTGCCAGTCGGGGGGTAACAGGGAGTACATGGAACACTGAAGCTTTCTTT. The encoded protein is CASRGVTGSTWNTEAFF.

This clonotype was counted a few times. The chain links TRBV5-1 to TRBJ1-1; D call uncertain. The V gene lost 0 bases and the J gene lost 6 bases, with 9 bases spanning the gap. CDR3 length: 13 residues. Germline V gene sequence: CDR1 SGHRS, CDR2 YFSETQ. Here the CDR3 reads CASSLVGGSEAFF. Here the CDR3 DNA reads TGCGCCAGCAGCTTGGTTGGAGGCTCTGAAGCTTTCTTT.

This clonotype was seen a few times. V gene TRBV5-1 combines with J gene TRBJ2-5; TRBD1 agrees at 9 bases. The germline V gene encodes CDR1 SGHRS and CDR2 YFSETQ. V dropped 0 bases and J dropped 5; count of bases not matched to a gene: 8. CDR3 length: 16 amino acids. For the CDR3, the DNA is TGCGCCAGCAGCTTGGGACCAGCCGGGACAGGGGAGACCCAGTACTTC. It yields the protein CASSLGPAGTGETQYF.

This rearrangement joins TRBV4-3 to TRBJ2-3, with 7 nucleotides matching TRBD2. The germline gives CDR1 LGHNA, CDR2 YSLEER. The CDR3 contains 17 residues. J gave up 2 bases and V 4 bases, and 12 bases lay outside the gene matches. CDR3 nucleotide sequence: TGCGCCAGCAGCCTTAATCCGGGCGGGGGTAACACAGATACGCAGTATTTT. It translates to CASSLNPGGGNTDTQYF.

This clonotype has a handful of counts. V usage is TRBV20-1 and J usage is TRBJ2-1; D possibly corresponds to TRBD1 (6 bases). The germline V gene has CDR1 DFQATT and CDR2 SNEGSKA (reference sequence). The CDR3 is made up of 15 amino acids. With 1 base removed from V and 3 bases from J, the gap between germline ends came to 13 bases. CDR3 sequence: CSARARTVFYNEQFF. CDR3 nucleotide sequence: TGCAGTGCTAGAGCCCGGACAGTATTCTACAATGAGCAGTTCTTC.

Only a few counts were recorded for this clonotype. This CDR3 is CASSPYRGEETQYF. The DNA for the CDR3 is TGTGCCAGCAGTCCTTACCGGGGGGAGGAGACCCAGTACTTC. The V call is TRBV6-5, the J call TRBJ2-5; 7 bases are shared with TRBD2. The germline V gene has CDR1 MNHEY and CDR2 SVGAGI. V was pared by 5 bases and J by 5 bases, with 8 bases of the junction left unmatched. The CDR3 is made up of 14 amino acids.

The J gene is TRBJ1-5, the V gene TRBV6-6; TRBD1 aligns across 10 bases. The CDR3 has 15 amino acids. Germline CDR1 reads MNHNY; CDR2 reads SVGAGI (reference sequence). V trimming: 6 bases; J trimming: 2 bases; junction bases outside the gene matches: 4. The CDR3 spells CASSGQGGGNQPQHF. CDR3 coding DNA: TGTGCCAGCAGCGGACAGGGGGGAGGCAATCAGCCCCAGCATTTT.

The sample holds many counts of this clonotype. The V call is TRBV7-9, the J call TRBJ2-3, with TRBD2 identical over 15 bases. The CDR3 totals 16 residues. Per the germline V gene, CDR1 is SEHNR and CDR2 is FQNEAQ (reference sequence). V shed 3 bases and J 5 bases; nucleotides not matched to a gene: 3. The chain's CDR3 is CASSFGLAGGQDTQYF. The CDR3 DNA is TGTGCCAGCAGCTTCGGACTAGCGGGGGGGCAAGATACGCAGTATTTT.

The chain recombines TRBV5-1 with TRBJ2-5, with D hard to call. From germline, CDR1 is SGHRS and CDR2 YFSETQ. This CDR3 has 14 residues. With 0 bases removed from V and 5 bases from J, the gap between germline ends came to 11 bases. The CDR3 nucleotides read TGCGCCAGCAGCTTGGGCGCGGTTGAGGAGACCCAGTACTTC. Encoded protein: CASSLGAVEETQYF.

A few counts support this clonotype. V usage is TRBV6-2 or TRBV6-3 and J usage is TRBJ2-7, with 9 bases fitting TRBD1. Germline CDR1 and CDR2: MNHEY and SVGEGT. J gave up 2 bases and V 2 bases, and 13 bases lay outside the gene matches. The length of the CDR3 is 18 residues. The CDR3 coding sequence is TGTGCCAGCAGTTACGAGGCGGACAGGGGTTCGGTCGCCTACGAGCAGTACGTC. Residues: CASSYEADRGSVAYEQYV.

The rearrangement joins TRBV4-1 to TRBJ2-3; no clear D gene. In germline, CDR1 is MGHRA, CDR2 YSYEKL. V lost 0 bases, J lost 7 bases, and 8 bases lay in between. CDR3 length: 13 amino acids. The CDR3 loop reads CASSQDPYNTQYF. CDR3 nucleotide sequence: TGCGCCAGCAGCCAAGATCCGTACAATACGCAGTATTTT.

V gene TRBV24-1 combines with J gene TRBJ1-2; 11 nucleotides align to TRBD1. Germline assignment: CDR1 KGHDR and CDR2 SFDVKD. With V trimmed by 2 bases and J by 8 bases, 6 bases remained unmatched. The CDR3 totals 15 residues. CDR3 in DNA: TGTGCCACCAGTGATTCCCTAGGGACAGGGGGAGGCTACACCTTC. As protein: CATSDSLGTGGGYTF.

This clonotype was recorded at least ten times. The chain recombines TRBV4-1 with TRBJ2-4; D may be TRBD1 (6 bases). This CDR3 contains 15 residues. The V and J ends lost 4 bases and 7 bases respectively, with 17 bases between them. Germline V lookup: CDR1 MGHRA, CDR2 YSYEKL. CDR3 in DNA: TGCGCCAGCAGCCGAACCCAGGGGCTGAACAACATTCAGTACTTC. It specifies CASSRTQGLNNIQYF.

This clonotype came up a few times. The V and J genes are TRBV6-5 and TRBJ2-4; no clear D. The CDR3 extends over 14 amino acids. Germline-derived CDR1 and CDR2 are MNHEY and SVGAGI. V was clipped by 4 bases and J by 4 bases, with 11 bases between them. In nucleotides, the CDR3 is TGTGCCAGCAGTTCCGCACCCGCTAAAAACATTCAGTACTTC. Protein sequence: CASSSAPAKNIQYF.

This chain connects TRBV10-3 to TRBJ2-7; tentatively, D is TRBD2 (5 bases). CDR1 and CDR2 from the germline V gene are ENHRY and SYGVKD. This CDR3 contains 14 residues. The V end was cut by 0 bases, the J end by 7 bases, with 13 bases between. CDR3: CAISESRVLREQYF. The CDR3 DNA is TGTGCCATCAGTGAGTCGCGGGTTCTTAGAGAGCAGTACTTC.

The rearrangement joins TRBV6-2 or TRBV6-3 to TRBJ2-1; 8 bases align to TRBD1. Per germline, CDR1 MNHEY and CDR2 SVGEGT. V lost 10 bases, J lost 6 bases, and 8 bases stayed unmatched. This CDR3 comprises 13 residues. CDR3 DNA sequence: TGTGCCAACGGACAGGGAGGATCCAATGAGCAGTTCTTC. The encoded protein is CANGQGGSNEQFF.

V and J are TRBV12-3 or TRBV12-4 and TRBJ2-3, with 8 bases identical to TRBD2. There are 14 residues in the CDR3. V gave up 3 bases and J gave up 4 bases; unmatched junction bases: 3. The CDR3 protein is CASSFGLAPDTQYF. The CDR3 DNA reads as TGTGCCAGCAGTTTTGGACTAGCCCCAGATACGCAGTATTTT.

This chain uses TRBV7-7 with TRBJ2-5; maybe TRBD2 (6 bases). V was pared by 5 bases and J by 5 bases, with 15 bases between. The CDR3 consists of 14 residues. Germline V gene sequence: CDR1 SSHAT, CDR2 FNYEAQ (reference sequence). The CDR3 coding sequence is TGTGCCAGCAGCGCAACTAGCTTCGCGGAGACCCAGTACTTC. Its translation is CASSATSFAETQYF.

The sample holds a few counts of this clonotype. The gene calls are TRBV4-3 and TRBJ1-2; a weak D match, TRBD1 (5 bases). The V end was cut by 4 bases, the J end by 4 bases, with 16 bases between. The V gene's germline CDR1 is LGHNA and CDR2 YSLEER. This CDR3 comprises 15 residues. The CDR3 sequence is CASSPRDLDSYGYTF. The CDR3 coding sequence is TGCGCCAGCAGCCCCCGGGACCTCGACAGCTATGGCTACACCTTC.

There are a few counts of this clonotype. The gene calls are TRBV4-1 and TRBJ2-5; 11 bases line up with TRBD2. Per the germline V gene, CDR1 is MGHRA and CDR2 is YSYEKL. This CDR3 spans 18 amino acids. The V gene end was trimmed by 4 bases and the J gene end by 5 bases; junction bases not matched to a gene: 15. The CDR3 reads CASSRGTSGIGPHETQYF. The CDR3 DNA is TGCGCCAGCAGCCGAGGGACTAGCGGTATAGGCCCCCACGAGACCCAGTACTTC.

This chain connects TRBV9 to TRBJ2-1; 8 nucleotides match TRBD2. V dropped 4 bases and J dropped 7; count of bases not matched to a gene: 10. The CDR3 has 15 amino acids. Germline V gene lookup returns CDR1 SGDLS and CDR2 YYNGEE. DNA of the CDR3: TGTGCCAGCAGCCCCTTCCCGGGACTAGTTAATGAGCAGTTCTTC. Translated: CASSPFPGLVNEQFF.

This clonotype was counted between two and nine times. The rearrangement links TRBV3-1 to TRBJ1-5, with a possible D match to TRBD1 (6 bases). CDR1 is LGHDT and CDR2 is YNNKEL in the germline V gene (reference sequence). The V and J ends lost 4 bases and 0 bases respectively, with 13 bases between them. CDR3 length: 16 amino acids. The CDR3 DNA sequence: TGTGCCAGCAGCCCACAGGGACCCAATAGCAATCAGCCCCAGCATTTT. This encodes CASSPQGPNSNQPQHF.

Many counts were recorded for this clonotype. The chain links TRBV20-1 to TRBJ2-1; D unresolved. Germline V gene lookup returns CDR1 DFQATT and CDR2 SNEGSKA (reference sequence). V was cut by 7 bases and J by 0 bases, with 10 bases left in between. The CDR3 is 13 amino acids. In DNA form, the CDR3 reads TGCAGTGTACCACCTCTCTCCTACAATGAGCAGTTCTTC. It codes for CSVPPLSYNEQFF.

The chain recombines TRBV6-2 or TRBV6-3 with TRBJ2-5, with no clear D. The germline gives CDR1 MNHEY, CDR2 SVGEGT. V shed 2 bases and J shed 2 bases, with 9 bases lying between them. The CDR3 contains 14 residues. Here the CDR3 DNA reads TGTGCCAGCAGTTACCTGGGCGGACAAGAGACCCAGTACTTC. It translates to CASSYLGGQETQYF.

The table lists this clonotype with a few counts. CDR3 DNA: TGCAGTGTCTCCGGGGGGGCAACACCCTACGAGCAGTACGTC. It yields the protein CSVSGGATPYEQYV. The chain recombines TRBV20-1 with TRBJ2-7; TRBD2 agrees at 8 bases. The length of the CDR3 is 14 residues. Trimming took 7 bases from V and 2 from J; bases not matched to a gene: 10. Germline V gene lookup returns CDR1 DFQATT and CDR2 SNEGSKA (reference sequence).